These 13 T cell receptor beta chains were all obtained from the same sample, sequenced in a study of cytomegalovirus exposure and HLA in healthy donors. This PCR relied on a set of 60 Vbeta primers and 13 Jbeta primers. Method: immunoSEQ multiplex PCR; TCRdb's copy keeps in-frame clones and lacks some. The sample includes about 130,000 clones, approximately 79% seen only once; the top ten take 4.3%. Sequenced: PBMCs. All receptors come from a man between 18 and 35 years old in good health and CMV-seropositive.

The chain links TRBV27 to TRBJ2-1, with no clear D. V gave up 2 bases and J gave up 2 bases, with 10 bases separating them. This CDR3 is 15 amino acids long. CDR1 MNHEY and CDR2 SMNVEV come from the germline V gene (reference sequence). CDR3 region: CASSLSESAYNEQFF. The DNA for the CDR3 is TGTGCCAGCAGTTTAAGCGAGTCGGCCTACAATGAGCAGTTCTTC.

The CDR3 region is CASRGHPSSYEQYF. Written as DNA, the CDR3 is TGTGCCAGCAGAGGACACCCGAGCTCCTACGAGCAGTACTTC. The rearrangement joins TRBV27 to TRBJ2-7; the D gene is possibly TRBD1 (5 bases). The CDR3 is 14 residues long. Germline V CDR1 and CDR2: MNHEY, SMNVEV (reference sequence). V dropped 6 bases and J dropped 0 bases, with 12 bases sitting between them.

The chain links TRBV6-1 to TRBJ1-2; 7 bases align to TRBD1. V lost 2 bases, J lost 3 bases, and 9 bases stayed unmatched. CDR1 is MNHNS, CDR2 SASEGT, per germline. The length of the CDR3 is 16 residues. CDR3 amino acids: CASSETGAFGYYGYTF. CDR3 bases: TGTGCCAGCAGTGAAACAGGGGCGTTTGGGTACTATGGCTACACCTTC.

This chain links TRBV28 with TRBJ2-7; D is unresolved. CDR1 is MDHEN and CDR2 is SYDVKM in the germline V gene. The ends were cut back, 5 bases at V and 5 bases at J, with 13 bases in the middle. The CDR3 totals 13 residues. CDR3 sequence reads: CASSPAGFNEQYF. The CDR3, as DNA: TGTGCCAGCAGTCCTGCCGGGTTCAACGAGCAGTACTTC.

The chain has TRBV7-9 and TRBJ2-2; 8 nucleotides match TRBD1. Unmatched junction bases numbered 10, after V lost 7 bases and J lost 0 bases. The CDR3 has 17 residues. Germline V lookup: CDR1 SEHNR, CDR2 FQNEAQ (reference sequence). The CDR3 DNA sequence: TGTGCCAGCACAATCACAGGGGGGATCGCGAACACCGGGGAGCTGTTTTTT. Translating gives CASTITGGIANTGELFF.

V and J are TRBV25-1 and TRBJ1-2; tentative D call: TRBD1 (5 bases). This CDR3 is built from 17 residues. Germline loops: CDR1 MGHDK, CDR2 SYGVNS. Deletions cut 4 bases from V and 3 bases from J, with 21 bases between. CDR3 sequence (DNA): TGTGCCAGCAGTGTTCTTACAGGCGGAAGGTCGGACTATGGCTACACCTTC. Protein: CASSVLTGGRSDYGYTF.

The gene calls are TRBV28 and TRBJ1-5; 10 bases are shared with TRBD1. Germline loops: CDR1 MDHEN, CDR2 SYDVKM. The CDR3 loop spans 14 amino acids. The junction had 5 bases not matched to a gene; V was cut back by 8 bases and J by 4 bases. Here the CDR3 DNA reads TGTGCCAGCGGGGGGACAGGGGTTAATCAGCCCCAGCATTTT. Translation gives CASGGTGVNQPQHF.

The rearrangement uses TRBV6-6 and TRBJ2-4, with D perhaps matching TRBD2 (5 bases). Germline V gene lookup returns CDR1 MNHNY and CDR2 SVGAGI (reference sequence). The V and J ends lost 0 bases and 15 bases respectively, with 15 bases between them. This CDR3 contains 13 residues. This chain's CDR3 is CASSYSTSGIRYF. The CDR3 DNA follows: TGTGCCAGCAGTTACTCGACCTCGGGGATAAGGTACTTC.

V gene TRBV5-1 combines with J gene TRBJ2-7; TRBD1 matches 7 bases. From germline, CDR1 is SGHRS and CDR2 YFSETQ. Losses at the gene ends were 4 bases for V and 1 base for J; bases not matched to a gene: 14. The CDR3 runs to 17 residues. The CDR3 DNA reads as TGCGCCAGCAGCGGACAATTTCCGACAGGGTATTCCTACGAGCAGTACTTC. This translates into CASSGQFPTGYSYEQYF.

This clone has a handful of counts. The CDR3 nucleotides read TGTGCCAGCAGCTTGGGGAGGCGGGGACAGGGCAACAATGAGCAGTTCTTC. It translates to CASSLGRRGQGNNEQFF. This chain connects TRBV5-4 to TRBJ2-1, with 9 nucleotides matching TRBD1. Unmatched junction bases numbered 9, after V lost 0 bases and J lost 5 bases. Looked up from germline, CDR1 is SGHNT and CDR2 is YYREEE (reference sequence). The length of the CDR3 is 17 residues.

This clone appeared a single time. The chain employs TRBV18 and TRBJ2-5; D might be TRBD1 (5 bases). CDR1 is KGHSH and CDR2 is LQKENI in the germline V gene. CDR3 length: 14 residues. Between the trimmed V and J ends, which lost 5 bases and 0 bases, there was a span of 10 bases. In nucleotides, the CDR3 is TGTGCCAGCTCAACTTCAGGGAACCAAGAGACCCAGTACTTC. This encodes CASSTSGNQETQYF. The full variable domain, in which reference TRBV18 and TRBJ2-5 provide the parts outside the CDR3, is NAGVMQNPRHLVRRRGQEARLRCSPMKGHSHVYWYRQLPEEGLKFMVYLQKENIIDESGMPKERFSAEFPKEGPSILRIQQVVRGDSAAYFCASSTSGNQETQYFGPGTRLLVL.

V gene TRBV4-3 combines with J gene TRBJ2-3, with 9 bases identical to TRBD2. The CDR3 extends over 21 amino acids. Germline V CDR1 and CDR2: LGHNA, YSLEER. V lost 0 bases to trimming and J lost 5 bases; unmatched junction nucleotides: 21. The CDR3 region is CASSQDRGGAGGAGAGDTQYF. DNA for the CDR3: TGCGCCAGCAGCCAAGATCGCGGGGGGGCGGGGGGAGCGGGAGCTGGAGATACGCAGTATTTT.

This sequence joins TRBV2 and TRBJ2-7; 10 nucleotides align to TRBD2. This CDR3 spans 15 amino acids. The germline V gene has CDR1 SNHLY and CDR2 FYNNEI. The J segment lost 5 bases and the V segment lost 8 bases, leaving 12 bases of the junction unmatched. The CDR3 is CASGPLAGVKHEQYF. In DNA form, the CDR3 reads TGTGCCAGCGGACCGCTAGCGGGAGTGAAACACGAGCAGTACTTC.